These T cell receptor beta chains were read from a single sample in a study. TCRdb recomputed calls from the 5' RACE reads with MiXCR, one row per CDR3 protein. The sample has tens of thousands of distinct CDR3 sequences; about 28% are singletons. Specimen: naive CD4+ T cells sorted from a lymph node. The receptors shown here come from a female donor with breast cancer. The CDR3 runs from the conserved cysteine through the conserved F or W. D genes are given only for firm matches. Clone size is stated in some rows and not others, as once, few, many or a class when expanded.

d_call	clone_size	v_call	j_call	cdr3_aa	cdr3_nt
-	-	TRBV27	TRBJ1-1	CASSSGGQGTEAFF	TGTGCCAGCAGTTCCGGGGGCCAGGGGACTGAAGCTTTCTTT
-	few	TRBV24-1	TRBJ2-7	CATSDLGVEQYF	TGTGCCACCAGTGATTTGGGGGTCGAGCAGTACTTC
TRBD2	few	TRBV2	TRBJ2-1	CASSSGTSGLHGQFF	TGTGCCAGCAGCTCCGGGACTAGCGGTCTACATGGGCAGTTCTTC
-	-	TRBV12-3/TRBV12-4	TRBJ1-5	CASSRGGNQPQHF	TGTGCCAGCAGCCGGGGGGGCAATCAGCCCCAGCATTTT
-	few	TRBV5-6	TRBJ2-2	CASTPGGDTGELLF	TGTGCCAGCACCCCTGGTGGGGACACCGGGGAGCTGCTTTTT
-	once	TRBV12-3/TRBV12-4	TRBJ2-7	CASSLGRPDLDYEQYF	TGTGCCAGCAGTTTGGGTCGTCCAGATCTCGACTACGAGCAGTACTTC
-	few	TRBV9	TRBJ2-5	CASSPTLGAETQYF	TGTGCCAGCAGCCCTACACTCGGGGCGGAGACCCAGTACTTC
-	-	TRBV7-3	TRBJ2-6	CASSLGGPKSGANVLTF	TGTGCCAGCAGCTTAGGGGGACCGAAATCTGGGGCCAACGTCCTGACTTTC
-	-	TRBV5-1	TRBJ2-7	CASSLYQGEYEQYF	TGCGCCAGCAGCTTGTACCAGGGAGAGTACGAGCAGTACTTC
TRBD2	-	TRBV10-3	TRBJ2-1	CAISDREGHYNEQFF	TGTGCCATCAGCGATCGGGAGGGCCATTACAATGAGCAGTTCTTC
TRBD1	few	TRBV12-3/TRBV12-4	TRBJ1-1	CASSPNRGMNTEAFF	TGTGCCAGCAGTCCGAACAGGGGCATGAACACTGAAGCTTTCTTT
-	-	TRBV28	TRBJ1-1	CASNRAVTEAFF	TGTGCCAGCAACAGGGCGGTCACTGAAGCTTTCTTT
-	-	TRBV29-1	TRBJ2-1	CSVGPGHTINNEQFF	TGCAGCGTCGGACCGGGACACACGATTAACAATGAGCAGTTCTTC
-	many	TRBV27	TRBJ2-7	CASSLTTGTYEQYF	TGTGCCAGCAGTCTGACGACAGGTACCTACGAGCAGTACTTC
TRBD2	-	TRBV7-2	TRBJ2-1	CASSAEYPGLGYGEQFF	TGTGCCAGCAGCGCTGAATACCCGGGACTAGGTTATGGTGAGCAGTTCTTC
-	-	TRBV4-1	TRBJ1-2	CASSQDRTLGGYTF	TGCGCCAGCAGCCAAGATCGAACTCTGGGAGGCTACACCTTC
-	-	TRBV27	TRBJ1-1	CASSLRSNTEAFF	TGTGCCAGCAGTTTGCGGAGTAACACTGAAGCTTTCTTT
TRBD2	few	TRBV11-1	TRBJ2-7	CASSFGTSAEQYF	TGTGCCAGCAGCTTTGGGACTAGCGCAGAGCAGTACTTC
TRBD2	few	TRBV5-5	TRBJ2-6	CASSLGTSSGATVLTF	TGTGCCAGCAGCTTGGGGACTAGTTCTGGGGCCACCGTCCTGACTTTC
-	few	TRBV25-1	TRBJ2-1	CASSEWNNEQFF	TGTGCCAGCAGTGAATGGAATAATGAGCAGTTCTTC
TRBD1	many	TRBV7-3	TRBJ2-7	CASSLRTGGEQYF	TGTGCCAGCAGCCTCCGAACAGGGGGCGAGCAGTACTTC
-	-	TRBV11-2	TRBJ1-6	CASNQDGYNSPLHF	TGTGCCAGCAACCAGGACGGATATAATTCACCCCTCCACTTT